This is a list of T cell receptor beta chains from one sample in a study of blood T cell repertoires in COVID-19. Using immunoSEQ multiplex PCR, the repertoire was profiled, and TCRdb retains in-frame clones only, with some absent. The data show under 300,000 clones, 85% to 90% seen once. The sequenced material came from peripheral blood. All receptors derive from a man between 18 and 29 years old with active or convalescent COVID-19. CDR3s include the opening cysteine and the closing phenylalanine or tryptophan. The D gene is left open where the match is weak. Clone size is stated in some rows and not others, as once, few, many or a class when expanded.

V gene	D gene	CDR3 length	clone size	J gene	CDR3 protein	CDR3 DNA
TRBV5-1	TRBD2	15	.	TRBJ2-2	CASKRAGRDSGELFF	TGCGCCAGCAAGAGGGCAGGGAGGGATTCCGGGGAGCTGTTTTTT
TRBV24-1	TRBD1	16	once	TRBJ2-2	CATSDAGTGGTGELFF	TGTGCCACCAGTGATGCCGGGACAGGGGGCACCGGGGAGCTGTTTTTT
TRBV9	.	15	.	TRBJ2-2	CASSFDGGMDGELFF	TGTGCCAGCAGCTTCGATGGAGGGATGGACGGGGAGCTGTTTTTT
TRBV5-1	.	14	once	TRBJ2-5	CASSSGQLQETQYF	TGCGCCAGCAGCTCCGGACAGCTGCAAGAGACCCAGTACTTC
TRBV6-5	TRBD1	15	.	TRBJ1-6	CASRRLDRSNSPLHF	TGTGCCAGCAGACGACTGGACAGGAGCAATTCACCCCTCCACTTT
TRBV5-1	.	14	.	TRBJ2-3	CASSYGTGTDTQYF	TGCGCCAGCAGCTACGGGACTGGCACAGATACGCAGTATTTT
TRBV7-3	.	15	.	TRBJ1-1	CASSLLGQGNTEAFF	TGTGCCAGCAGCCTCCTAGGGCAGGGGAACACTGAAGCTTTCTTT
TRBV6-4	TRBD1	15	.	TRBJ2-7	CATGTARRFLVGQYF	TGTGCCACCGGGACAGCCCGGAGGTTTTTGGTAGGGCAGTACTTC
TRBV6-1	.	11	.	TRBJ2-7	CASSELYEQYF	TGTGCCAGCAGTGAGTTATACGAGCAGTACTTC
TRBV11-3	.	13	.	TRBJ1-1	CASEPRRSTEAFF	TGTGCCAGTGAACCTCGACGGAGCACTGAAGCTTTCTTT
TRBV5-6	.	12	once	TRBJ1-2	CASSSGFYGYTF	TGTGCCAGCAGCTCGGGGTTCTATGGCTACACCTTC
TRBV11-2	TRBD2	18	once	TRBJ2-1	CASSLAGILAGGDNEQFF	TGTGCCAGCAGCTTGGCCGGCATACTAGCGGGGGGCGACAATGAGCAGTTCTTC
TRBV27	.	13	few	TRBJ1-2	CASSGQGLEGYTF	TGTGCCAGCAGCGGGCAGGGACTCGAGGGCTACACCTTC
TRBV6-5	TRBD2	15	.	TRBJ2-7	CASSYGERELYEQYF	TGTGCCAGCAGTTACGGAGAGCGGGAGCTCTACGAGCAGTACTTC
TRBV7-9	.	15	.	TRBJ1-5	CASSSGQLRSQPQHF	TGTGCCAGCAGCTCCGGACAACTCCGCAGTCAGCCCCAGCATTTT
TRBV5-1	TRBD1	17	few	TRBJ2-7	CASSLRTGTAGTYEQYF	TGCGCCAGCAGCCTAAGGACCGGGACAGCCGGGACCTACGAGCAGTACTTC
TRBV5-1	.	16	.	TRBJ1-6	CASSLEGSGVNSPLHF	TGCGCCAGCAGCTTGGAGGGCTCAGGGGTTAATTCACCCCTCCACTTT
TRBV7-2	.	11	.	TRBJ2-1	CASSDGSEQFF	TGTGCCAGCAGCGACGGGAGTGAGCAGTTCTTC
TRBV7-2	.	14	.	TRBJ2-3	CASSPPGSTDTQYF	TGTGCCAGCAGCCCACCGGGGTCCACAGATACGCAGTATTTT
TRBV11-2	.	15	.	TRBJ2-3	CASSLGLGGTDTQYF	TGTGCCAGCAGCTTAGGACTAGGGGGCACAGATACGCAGTATTTT
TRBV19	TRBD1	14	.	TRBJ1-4	CASRLEGAGEKLFF	TGTGCCAGTAGGCTTGAGGGGGCAGGTGAAAAACTGTTTTTT
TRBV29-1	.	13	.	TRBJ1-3	CSGEGGIGNTIYF	TGCAGCGGGGAAGGAGGGATAGGAAACACCATATATTTT
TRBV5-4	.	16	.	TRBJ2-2	CASSLGAGANTGELFF	TGTGCCAGCAGCTTGGGGGCAGGGGCCAACACCGGGGAGCTGTTTTTT
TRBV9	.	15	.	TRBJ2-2	CASSVSPRNTGELFF	TGTGCCAGCAGCGTCTCCCCCAGAAACACCGGGGAGCTGTTTTTT
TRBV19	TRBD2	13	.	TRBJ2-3	CASSITSVGTQYF	TGTGCCAGTAGTATTACTAGCGTCGGCACGCAGTATTTT
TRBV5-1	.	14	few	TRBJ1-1	CASSLQEWNTEAFF	TGCGCCAGCAGCTTACAGGAGTGGAACACTGAAGCTTTCTTT
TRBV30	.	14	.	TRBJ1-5	CAWRQPGSNQPQHF	TGTGCCTGGAGGCAACCAGGGAGCAATCAGCCCCAGCATTTT
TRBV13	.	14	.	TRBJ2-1	CASSSWTIFDEQFF	TGTGCCAGCAGCTCCTGGACTATATTCGATGAGCAGTTCTTC
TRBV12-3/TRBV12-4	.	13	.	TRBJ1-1	CASSREGGTEAFF	TGTGCCAGCAGTCGGGAGGGTGGGACTGAAGCTTTCTTT
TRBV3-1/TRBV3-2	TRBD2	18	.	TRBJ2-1	CASSNPTEPAGARDEQFF	TGTGCCAGCAGCAATCCGACTGAGCCAGCGGGAGCTAGGGATGAGCAGTTCTTC
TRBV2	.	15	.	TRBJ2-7	CASSPTRSRTYEQYF	TGTGCCAGCAGCCCGACTAGGAGTAGGACCTACGAGCAGTACTTC
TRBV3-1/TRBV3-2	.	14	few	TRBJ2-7	CASSQEGTAGEQYF	TGTGCCAGCAGCCAAGAAGGGACAGCGGGCGAGCAGTACTTC
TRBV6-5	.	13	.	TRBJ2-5	CATHAGSQETQYF	TGTGCCACCCACGCGGGCAGCCAAGAGACCCAGTACTTC
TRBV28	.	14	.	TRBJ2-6	CASSIGPGANVLTF	TGTGCCAGCAGTATTGGCCCTGGGGCCAACGTCCTGACTTTC
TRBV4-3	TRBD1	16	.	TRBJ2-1	CASSQGSGRGLEEQFF	TGCGCCAGCAGCCAAGGTTCGGGCAGGGGGCTTGAAGAGCAGTTCTTC